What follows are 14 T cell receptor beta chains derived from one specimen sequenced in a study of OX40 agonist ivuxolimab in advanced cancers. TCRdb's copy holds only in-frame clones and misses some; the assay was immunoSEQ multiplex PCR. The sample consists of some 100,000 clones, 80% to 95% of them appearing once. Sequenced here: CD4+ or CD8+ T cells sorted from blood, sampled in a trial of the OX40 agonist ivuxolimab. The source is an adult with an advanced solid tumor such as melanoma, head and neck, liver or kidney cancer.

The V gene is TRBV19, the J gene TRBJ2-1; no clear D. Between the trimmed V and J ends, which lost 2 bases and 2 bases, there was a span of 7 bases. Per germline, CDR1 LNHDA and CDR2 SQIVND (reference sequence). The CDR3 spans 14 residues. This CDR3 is CASSIRSAYNEQFF. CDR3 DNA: TGTGCCAGTAGTATAAGGAGTGCCTACAATGAGCAGTTCTTC. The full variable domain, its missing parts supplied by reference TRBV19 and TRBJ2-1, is DGGITQSPKYLFRKEGQNVTLSCEQNLNHDAMYWYRQDPGQGLRLIYYSQIVNDFQKGDIAEGYSVSREKKESFPLTVTSAQKNPTAFYLCASSIRSAYNEQFFGPGTRLTVL.

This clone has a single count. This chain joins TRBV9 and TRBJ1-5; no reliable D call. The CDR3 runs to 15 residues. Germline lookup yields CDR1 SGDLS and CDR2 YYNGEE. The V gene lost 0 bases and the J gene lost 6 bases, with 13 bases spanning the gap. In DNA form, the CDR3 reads TGTGCCAGCAGCGTAGATGGGTCACGCGGTCAGCCCCAGCATTTT. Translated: CASSVDGSRGQPQHF.

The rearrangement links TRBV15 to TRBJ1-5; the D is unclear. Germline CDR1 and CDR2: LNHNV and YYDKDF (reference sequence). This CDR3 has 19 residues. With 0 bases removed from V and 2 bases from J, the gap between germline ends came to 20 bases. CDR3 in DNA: TGTGCCACCAGCAGAGATTATTATATGGCCTCTGCCGGCAATCAGCCCCAGCATTTT. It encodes CATSRDYYMASAGNQPQHF. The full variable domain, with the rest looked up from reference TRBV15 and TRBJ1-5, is DAMVIQNPRYQVTQFGKPVTLSCSQTLNHNVMYWYQQKSSQAPKLLFHYYDKDFNNEADTPDNFQSRRPNTSFCFLDIRSPGLGDTAMYLCATSRDYYMASAGNQPQHFGDGTRLSIL.

The CDR3 protein is CASSSTYELAGEGETQYF. The CDR3 region has the DNA TGTGCCAGCAGTTCCACCTACGAACTAGCGGGAGAGGGAGAGACCCAGTACTTC. The chain carries TRBV27 and TRBJ2-5; 11 positions match TRBD2. V lost 4 bases, J lost 4 bases, and 14 bases stayed unmatched. Looked up from germline, CDR1 is MNHEY and CDR2 is SMNVEV (reference sequence). CDR3 length: 18 amino acids.

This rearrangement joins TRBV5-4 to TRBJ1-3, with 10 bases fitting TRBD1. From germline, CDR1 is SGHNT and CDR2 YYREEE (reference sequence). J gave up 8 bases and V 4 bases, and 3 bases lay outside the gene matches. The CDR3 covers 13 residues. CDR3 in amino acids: CASSQGQGDTIYF. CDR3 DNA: TGTGCCAGCAGCCAAGGACAGGGGGACACCATATATTTT.

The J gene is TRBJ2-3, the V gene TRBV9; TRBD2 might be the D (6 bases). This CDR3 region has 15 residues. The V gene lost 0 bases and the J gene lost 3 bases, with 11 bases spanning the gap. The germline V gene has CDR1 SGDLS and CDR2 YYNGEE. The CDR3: CASSVAEGLTDTQYF. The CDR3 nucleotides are TGTGCCAGCAGCGTAGCGGAGGGTTTAACAGATACGCAGTATTTT.

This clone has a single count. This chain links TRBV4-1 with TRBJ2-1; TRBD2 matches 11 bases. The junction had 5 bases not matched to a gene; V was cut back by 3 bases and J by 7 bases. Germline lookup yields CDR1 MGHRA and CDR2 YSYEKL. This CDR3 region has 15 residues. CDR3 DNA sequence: TGCGCCAGCAGCCAGTTAGCGGGAGGGCCTAATGAGCAGTTCTTC. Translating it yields CASSQLAGGPNEQFF.

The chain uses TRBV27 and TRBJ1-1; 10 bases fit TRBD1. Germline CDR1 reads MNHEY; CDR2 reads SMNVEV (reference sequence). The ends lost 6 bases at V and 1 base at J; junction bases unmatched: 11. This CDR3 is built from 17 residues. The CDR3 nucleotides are TGTGCCAGCAGCGACCGGGACAGGGGCTTTCAGAACACTGAAGCTTTCTTT. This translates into CASSDRDRGFQNTEAFF.

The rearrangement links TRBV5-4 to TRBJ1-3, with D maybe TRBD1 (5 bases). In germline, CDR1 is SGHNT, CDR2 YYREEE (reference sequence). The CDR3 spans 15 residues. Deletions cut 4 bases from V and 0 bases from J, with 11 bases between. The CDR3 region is CASSPGTGSGNTIYF. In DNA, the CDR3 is TGTGCCAGCAGCCCCGGGACGGGCTCTGGAAACACCATATATTTT.

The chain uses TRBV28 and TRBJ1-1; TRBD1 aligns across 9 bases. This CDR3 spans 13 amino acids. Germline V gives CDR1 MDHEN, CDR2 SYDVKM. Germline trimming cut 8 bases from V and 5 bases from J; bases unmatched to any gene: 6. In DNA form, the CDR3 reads TGTGCCAGCGCCAGGGACAGGGAAACTGAAGCTTTCTTT. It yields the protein CASARDRETEAFF. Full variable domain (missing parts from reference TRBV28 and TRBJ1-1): DVKVTQSSRYLVKRTGEKVFLECVQDMDHENMFWYRQDPGLGLRLIYFSYDVKMKEKGDIPEGYSVSREKKERFSLILESASTNQTSMYLCASARDRETEAFFGQGTRLTVV.

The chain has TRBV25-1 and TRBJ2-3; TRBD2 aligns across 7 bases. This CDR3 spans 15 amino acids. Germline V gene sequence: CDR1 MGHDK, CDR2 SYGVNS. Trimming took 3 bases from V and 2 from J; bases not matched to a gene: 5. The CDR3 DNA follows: TGTGCCAGCAGTGACGCGGGAGCGCACACAGATACGCAGTATTTT. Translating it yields CASSDAGAHTDTQYF.

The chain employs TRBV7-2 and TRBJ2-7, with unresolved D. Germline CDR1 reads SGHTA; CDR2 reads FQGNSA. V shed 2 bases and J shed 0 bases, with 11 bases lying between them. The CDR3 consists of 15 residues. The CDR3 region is CASSLYSIGSYEQYF. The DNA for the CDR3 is TGTGCCAGCAGCTTATATAGTATTGGCTCCTACGAGCAGTACTTC.

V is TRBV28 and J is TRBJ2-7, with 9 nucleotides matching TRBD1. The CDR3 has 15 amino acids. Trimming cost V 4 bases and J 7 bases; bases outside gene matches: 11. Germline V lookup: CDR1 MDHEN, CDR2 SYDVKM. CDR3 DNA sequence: TGTGCCAGCAGTTCACAGGGGGCCTGGCGAGGGGAGCAGTACTTC. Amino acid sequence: CASSSQGAWRGEQYF.

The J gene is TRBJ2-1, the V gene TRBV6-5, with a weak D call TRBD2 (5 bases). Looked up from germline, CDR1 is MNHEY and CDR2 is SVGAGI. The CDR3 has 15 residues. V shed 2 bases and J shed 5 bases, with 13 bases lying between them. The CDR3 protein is CASSYGWGSDNEQFF. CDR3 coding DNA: TGTGCCAGCAGTTACGGGTGGGGTAGCGACAATGAGCAGTTCTTC.